This passage covers 32 T cell receptor beta chains from one sample sequenced in a study of T-cell reconstitution after alpha-beta-depleted transplantation in children. Preparation of the TCRbeta library used unique molecular identifiers. One entry per CDR3 protein, called by TCRdb with MiXCR from the PCR reads. This sample has some 640,000 distinct CDR3 sequences, with 16% found just once. The sequenced sample was PBMCs from the stem cell graft donor, obtained from the stem cell graft. The receptor source for this set is a human donor who donated a stem cell graft to a child with acute myeloid leukemia.

This clonotype has more than one count but fewer than ten. This sequence joins TRBV7-9 and TRBJ2-7; maybe TRBD2 (5 bases). V was cut by 5 bases and J by 0 bases, with 11 bases left in between. Germline V gene data show CDR1 as SEHNR and CDR2 as FQNEAQ (reference sequence). The CDR3 spans 14 residues. The CDR3 reads CASSPRGRSYEQYF. The CDR3 DNA reads TGTGCCAGCAGCCCCCGCGGGCGCTCCTACGAGCAGTACTTC.

This chain links TRBV20-1 with TRBJ2-3; 7 bases agree with TRBD1. Per the germline V gene, CDR1 is DFQATT and CDR2 is SNEGSKA (reference sequence). V dropped 2 bases and J dropped 1; count of bases not matched to a gene: 6. CDR3 length equals 15 residues. CDR3 DNA: TGCAGTGCTAGACACCCCGGACAGGGCACAGATACGCAGTATTTT. It is translated as CSARHPGQGTDTQYF.

J is TRBJ1-2 and V is TRBV6-2 or TRBV6-3; 10 bases line up with TRBD1. J gave up 5 bases and V 6 bases, and 6 bases lay outside the gene matches. This CDR3 spans 14 amino acids. CDR1 is MNHEY, CDR2 SVGEGT, per germline. For the CDR3, the DNA is TGTGCCAGCAGGCCCGGGACAGGGGTATATGGCTACACCTTC. It translates to CASRPGTGVYGYTF.

This clonotype was observed many times. CDR3 in amino acids: CSAFGDTIYF. CDR3 sequence (DNA): TGCAGTGCATTCGGAGACACCATATATTTT. This rearrangement joins TRBV20-1 to TRBJ1-3; D unclear. Germline lookup yields CDR1 DFQATT and CDR2 SNEGSKA (reference sequence). Trimming stripped 6 bases from V and 8 bases from J, with 8 bases between. This CDR3 has 10 amino acids.

This clonotype showed up many times. The chain combines TRBV6-5 with TRBJ2-3, with TRBD1 matching 11 bases. CDR1 is MNHEY, CDR2 SVGAGI, per germline. The ends lost 6 bases at V and 2 bases at J; junction bases unmatched: 7. This CDR3 has 16 amino acids. The CDR3 DNA follows: TGTGCCAGCAGGAGCCGGGGACAGGGGGACACAGATACGCAGTATTTT. Its translation: CASRSRGQGDTDTQYF.

To note about this clonotype: At one boundary the junction diverges from the germline segment, which might be a read error. The V gene is TRBV11-2, the J gene TRBJ2-1, with 11 bases fitting TRBD1. This CDR3 has 17 residues. Germline V gives CDR1 SGHAT, CDR2 FQNNGV. The CDR3 nucleotides are TGTGCCAGCAGCCCACGGGACAGGGGGAGCTCCTACAATAAGCAGTTCTTC. The encoded protein is CASSPRDRGSSYNKQFF. Filled out from reference TRBV11-2 and TRBJ2-1, the complete variable domain reads EAGVAQSPRYKIIEKRQSVAFWCNPISGHATLYWYQQILGQGPKLLIQFQNNGVVDDSQLPKDRFSAERLKGVDSTLKIQPAKLEDSAVYLCASSPRDRGSSYNKQFFGPGTRLTVL.

Only a few counts were recorded for this clonotype. The rearrangement links TRBV7-2 to TRBJ1-5; D not certain. This CDR3 comprises 13 residues. The V end was cut by 1 base, the J end by 5 bases, with 6 bases between. From germline, CDR1 is SGHTA and CDR2 FQGNSA. CDR3 nucleotide sequence: TGTGCCAGCAGCTTAGTCGAGTATCAGCCCCAGCATTTT. As protein: CASSLVEYQPQHF. The whole variable domain, filled in from reference TRBV7-2 and TRBJ1-5, reads GAGVSQSPSNKVTEKGKDVELRCDPISGHTALYWYRQSLGQGLEFLIYFQGNSAPDKSGLPSDRFSAERTGGSVSTLTIQRTQQEDSAVYLCASSLVEYQPQHFGDGTRLSIL.

This clonotype came up many times. J is TRBJ1-2 and V is TRBV7-2, with D unresolved. Germline V gene data show CDR1 as SGHTA and CDR2 as FQGNSA. The CDR3 contains 14 residues. Trimming cost V 0 bases and J 2 bases, with 7 bases left between them. The CDR3 protein is CASSLALLNYGYTF. In DNA, the CDR3 is TGTGCCAGCAGCTTAGCGCTATTGAACTATGGCTACACCTTC.

Notes on this clonotype: A read error may be the cause here, since a much bigger clone is one base away. V gene TRBV20-1 combines with J gene TRBJ2-3; D ambiguous. The DNA end favors TRBJ1-5, so the J call may be wrong. The CDR3 sequence is 12 residues long. CDR1 is DFQATT and CDR2 is SNEGSKA in the germline V gene (reference sequence). CDR3 sequence reads: CSAPGGQDTQHF. CDR3 nucleotide sequence: TGCAGTGCTCCCGGTGGGCAGGATACGCAGCATTTT.

This clonotype occurred many times. This rearrangement joins TRBV20-1 to TRBJ2-5, with D possibly matching TRBD2 (6 bases). There are 14 residues in the CDR3. Germline V gene lookup returns CDR1 DFQATT and CDR2 SNEGSKA (reference sequence). The ends were cut back, 4 bases at V and 4 bases at J, with 16 bases in the middle. CDR3 residues: CSATLAFVGETQYF. In DNA, the CDR3 is TGCAGTGCTACTCTAGCGTTCGTGGGAGAGACCCAGTACTTC.

Ten or more counts support this clonotype. The chain recombines TRBV13 with TRBJ2-5; D possibly matches TRBD1 or TRBD2 (5 bases each). CDR1 and CDR2 (germline): PRHDT, FYEKMQ (reference sequence). The CDR3 length is 14 residues. V was shortened by 7 bases and J by 5 bases, with 17 bases between the two germline ends. The CDR3 coding sequence is TGTGCCAGCATCGACTCGGGGCTCGGGGAGACCCAGTACTTC. Its translation: CASIDSGLGETQYF.

This clonotype was seen repeatedly, ten times or more. J is TRBJ2-3 and V is TRBV13; D gene uncertain. Trimming removed 8 bases at V and 6 bases at J, with 15 bases between. Germline V gene sequence: CDR1 PRHDT, CDR2 FYEKMQ (reference sequence). The CDR3 has 13 amino acids. In nucleotides, the CDR3 is TGTGCCAGCTCCGGGCAGCCGGTGGATACGCAGTATTTT. This codes for CASSGQPVDTQYF. Drawing the rest from reference TRBV13 and TRBJ2-3, the complete variable domain is AAGVIQSPRHLIKEKRETATLKCYPIPRHDTVYWYQQGPGQDPQFLISFYEKMQSDKGSIPDRFSAQQFSDYHSELNMSSLELGDSALYFCASSGQPVDTQYFGPGTRLTVL.

The genes are TRBV11-3 and TRBJ1-6; D not certain. CDR1 is SGHNT, CDR2 YENEEA, per germline. The CDR3 contains 15 residues. With 1 base removed from V and 9 bases from J, the gap between germline ends came to 13 bases. In DNA, the CDR3 is TGTGCCAGCAGCTTAGGTGCGGGAAAGGGTTCACCCCTCCACTTT. Translated: CASSLGAGKGSPLHF. Filled out from reference TRBV11-3 and TRBJ1-6, the complete variable domain reads EAGVVQSPRYKIIEKKQPVAFWCNPISGHNTLYWYLQNLGQGPELLIRYENEEAVDDSQLPKDRFSAERLKGVDSTLKIQPAELGDSAVYLCASSLGAGKGSPLHFGNGTRLTVT.

This clonotype was counted ten times or more. J is TRBJ2-7 and V is TRBV20-1; D perhaps matches TRBD2 (7 bases). V was clipped by 4 bases and J by 0 bases, with 13 bases between them. The CDR3 runs 14 residues. Germline loops: CDR1 DFQATT, CDR2 SNEGSKA (reference sequence). CDR3 coding DNA: TGCAGTGCTAATGGGGGGGGCCCCTCCTACGAGCAGTACTTC. It encodes CSANGGGPSYEQYF.

This clonotype was observed a single time. A single base separates this from a much larger clone, so it may be a read error. J is TRBJ2-1 and V is TRBV29-1, with 15 bases aligning to TRBD2. Matching the DNA end better, TRBJ2-7 makes the J call doubtful. CDR3 length equals 14 residues. The germline CDR1 and CDR2 sequences are SQVTM and ANQGSEA. The DNA of the CDR3 is TGCAGCGTTTGGGGACTAGCGGGGGGAAATGAGCAGTACTTC. Its translation: CSVWGLAGGNEQYF.

This clonotype was counted ten times or more. The chain combines TRBV20-1 with TRBJ2-7; 8 bases agree with TRBD1. CDR3 length: 15 amino acids. Germline CDR1 and CDR2: DFQATT and SNEGSKA (reference sequence). The V and J ends lost 1 base and 6 bases, in that order; junction bases with no gene match: 11. The CDR3 nucleotides are TGCAGTGCTAGAGGGGCGACAGGGGAAACGGGCGAGCAGTACTTC. As protein: CSARGATGETGEQYF.

This clonotype has a count of ten or more. For the CDR3, the DNA is TGCAGTGTGCGGACAGGGGATAGGAGTACGCGTAATTCACCCCTCCACTTT. Protein product: CSVRTGDRSTRNSPLHF. The chain employs TRBV20-1 and TRBJ1-6, with 9 bases matching TRBD1. CDR1 DFQATT and CDR2 SNEGSKA come from the germline V gene (reference sequence). There are 17 residues in the CDR3. V lost 7 bases, J lost 6 bases, and 16 bases stayed unmatched.

The chain is built from TRBV7-2 and TRBJ2-5; 7 bases are shared with TRBD2. J lost 3 bases, V lost 3 bases, and 13 bases had no gene match. Germline loops: CDR1 SGHTA, CDR2 FQGNSA. This CDR3 region has 17 residues. The CDR3: CASSLGLRGGGEETQYF. CDR3 coding DNA: TGTGCCAGCAGCTTGGGACTACGCGGGGGAGGCGAAGAGACCCAGTACTTC.

This clonotype was counted between two and nine times. The chain has TRBV4-1 and TRBJ2-5; 11 positions agree with TRBD1. The CDR3 runs 16 residues. The germline V gene encodes CDR1 MGHRA and CDR2 YSYEKL. The V segment lost 3 bases and the J segment 4 bases; nucleotides outside the gene matches: 7. The CDR3 spells CASSQDRGRFGETQYF. The DNA of the CDR3 is TGCGCCAGCAGCCAGGACAGGGGGCGGTTCGGAGAGACCCAGTACTTC.

Many counts were recorded for this clonotype. The rearrangement joins TRBV20-1 to TRBJ1-1; D is perhaps TRBD1 (6 bases). CDR1 is DFQATT, CDR2 SNEGSKA, per germline (reference sequence). The germline V and J ends were trimmed by 3 bases and 5 bases, with 16 bases remaining between them. CDR3 length: 14 residues. The CDR3 coding sequence is TGCAGTGCTAGCAGGGGACCGACAGAGACTGAAGCTTTCTTT. It translates to CSASRGPTETEAFF.

This clonotype was seen repeatedly, ten times or more. V and J are TRBV12-3 or TRBV12-4 and TRBJ2-1; maybe TRBD1 (5 bases). This CDR3 comprises 13 residues. Trimming took off 6 bases at V and 5 bases at J, with 11 bases between the two ends. The CDR3 is CASSPVGHNEQFF. CDR3 in DNA: TGTGCCAGCAGCCCGGTGGGGCACAATGAGCAGTTCTTC.

There are a few counts of this clonotype. The DNA for the CDR3 is TGTGCCAGCAGCTTTAACCCGGGCCCAGGAAACACCATATATTTT. Its translation: CASSFNPGPGNTIYF. This sequence joins TRBV7-3 and TRBJ1-3; the D is unclear. This CDR3 has 15 amino acids. Germline V gives CDR1 SGHTA, CDR2 FQGTGA. Trimming took 3 bases from V and 4 from J, leaving 13 bases between them. Combining the CDR3 with reference TRBV7-3 and TRBJ1-3 gives the whole variable domain GAGVSQTPSNKVTEKGKYVELRCDPISGHTALYWYRQSLGQGPEFLIYFQGTGAADDSGLPNDRFFAVRPEGSVSTLKIQRTERGDSAVYLCASSFNPGPGNTIYFGEGSWLTVV.

The chain uses TRBV15 and TRBJ2-3; 10 nucleotides agree with TRBD2. Germline CDR1 reads LNHNV; CDR2 reads YYDKDF (reference sequence). V shed 1 base and J 3 bases; nucleotides not matched to a gene: 4. The CDR3 extends over 16 amino acids. CDR3 in amino acids: CATSRASGGLTDTQYF. The CDR3, as DNA: TGTGCCACCAGCAGAGCTAGCGGGGGCCTAACAGATACGCAGTATTTT.

Many counts were recorded for this clonotype. The gene calls are TRBV20-1 and TRBJ1-5; D is ambiguous. Looked up from germline, CDR1 is DFQATT and CDR2 is SNEGSKA (reference sequence). Trimming stripped 6 bases from V and 7 bases from J, with 13 bases between. CDR3 length: 12 amino acids. CDR3 DNA sequence: TGCAGTGCCGGGAGCCGGGAACAGCCCCAGCATTTT. Protein: CSAGSREQPQHF.

This clonotype has at least ten counts. J is TRBJ2-3 and V is TRBV5-1; D gene unclear. CDR1 and CDR2 (germline): SGHRS, YFSETQ. The CDR3 is made up of 12 amino acids. V lost 3 bases and J 5 bases, leaving 7 bases between the germline ends. The CDR3 protein is CASSYVEDTQYF. The CDR3 DNA follows: TGCGCCAGCAGCTATGTTGAAGATACGCAGTATTTT.

This chain links TRBV5-1 with TRBJ1-1; D possibly corresponds to TRBD1 (5 bases). CDR1 and CDR2 (germline): SGHRS, YFSETQ. Trimming removed 2 bases at V and 5 bases at J, with 13 bases between. This CDR3 has 14 residues. Here the CDR3 reads CASSFTAPGTEAFF. The CDR3 DNA is TGCGCCAGCAGCTTCACGGCCCCAGGGACTGAAGCTTTCTTT.

In this sample, this clonotype turned up a few times. The gene calls are TRBV25-1 and TRBJ1-1; D perhaps matches TRBD1 (5 bases). The germline V gene has CDR1 MGHDK and CDR2 SYGVNS. This CDR3 is built from 14 residues. V gave up 2 bases and J gave up 12 bases, with 19 bases separating them. CDR3 DNA: TGTGCCAGCAGTGAAGTTAGGGGAGCTAACGGAACTTTCTTT. It is translated as CASSEVRGANGTFF.

This clonotype was detected ten times or more. The gene calls are TRBV9 and TRBJ2-1; 12 bases are a match to TRBD2. Germline CDR1 reads SGDLS; CDR2 reads YYNGEE. The CDR3 covers 18 residues. V lost 0 bases, J lost 1 base, and 5 bases stayed unmatched. The CDR3 loop is CASSVDPSGGASYNEQFF. DNA of the CDR3: TGTGCCAGCAGCGTAGATCCTAGCGGGGGGGCATCCTACAATGAGCAGTTCTTC. The entire variable domain, with the rest obtained from reference TRBV9 and TRBJ2-1, is as follows: DSGVTQTPKHLITATGQRVTLRCSPRSGDLSVYWYQQSLDQGLQFLIQYYNGEERAKGNILERFSAQQFPDLHSELNLSSLELGDSALYFCASSVDPSGGASYNEQFFGPGTRLTVL.

The chain carries TRBV12-3 or TRBV12-4 and TRBJ2-3; no firm D call. This CDR3 has 14 amino acids. V gave up 6 bases and J gave up 6 bases, with 16 bases separating them. DNA for the CDR3: TGTGCCAGCAGCCCCCGGTGGGGTGGTGATACGCAGTATTTT. Protein: CASSPRWGGDTQYF.

This clonotype showed up just a few times. The rearrangement joins TRBV15 to TRBJ1-2; weak D call: TRBD1 (5 bases). V was trimmed by 5 bases and J by 3 bases, leaving 19 bases between them. The CDR3 is 16 amino acids. Germline V gene data show CDR1 as LNHNV and CDR2 as YYDKDF (reference sequence). CDR3 DNA: TGTGCCACCAGCCCAAATCCCCCAGGGTCCCACTATGGCTACACCTTC. This sequence encodes CATSPNPPGSHYGYTF.

Here the CDR3 reads CSAPRGPVLGGELFF. As DNA, the CDR3 is TGCAGTGCTCCTAGGGGGCCAGTCTTGGGCGGGGAGCTGTTTTTT. V is TRBV20-1 and J is TRBJ2-2; 7 bases agree with TRBD1. CDR3 length: 15 amino acids. Germline CDR1 is DFQATT and CDR2 is SNEGSKA (reference sequence). Trimming at V came to 5 bases and at J to 7 bases, leaving 13 bases not matched to a gene.

This chain links TRBV5-1 with TRBJ1-2, with 7 bases that match TRBD1. This CDR3 region has 16 residues. V trimming: 0 bases; J trimming: 5 bases; junction bases outside the gene matches: 10. Germline V gene lookup returns CDR1 SGHRS and CDR2 YFSETQ. CDR3 loop: CASSLDSQGRFYGYTF. The CDR3 DNA is TGCGCCAGCAGCTTGGATTCACAGGGGCGTTTTTATGGCTACACCTTC. The whole variable domain, filled in from reference TRBV5-1 and TRBJ1-2, reads KAGVTQTPRYLIKTRGQQVTLSCSPISGHRSVSWYQQTPGQGLQFLFEYFSETQRNKGNFPGRFSGRQFSNSRSEMNVSTLELGDSALYLCASSLDSQGRFYGYTFGSGTRLTVV.